This paragraph reports one T cell receptor (beta chain). The antigen remains undetermined. Repertoires were generated with immunoSEQ multiplex PCR, while TCRdb's copy carries only in-frame clones and drops some. The data contain more than 100,000 clones, 70% to 90% of them singletons. This sample stems from a study of T cell responses to AZD1222 COVID-19 vaccine. Germline V gives CDR1 SNHLY, CDR2 FYNNEI. Trimming at V came to 5 bases and at J to 10 bases, leaving 8 bases not matched to a gene. This CDR3 spans 15 amino acids. Study-wide findings and caveats: Increases in Spike-specific TCR breadth and depth were seen after two AZD1222 doses.

The TCR originated in an adult in good health. The specimen comprised peripheral blood, sampled on day 0 of AZD1222 vaccination. The chain combines TRBV2 with TRBJ2-1; 13 bases align to TRBD2. CDR3 sequence reads: CASSQTSGGAWEQFF. DNA for the CDR3: TGTGCCAGCAGTCAAACTAGCGGGGGGGCCTGGGAGCAGTTCTTC.